The TCR beta chain under discussion was sequenced for a study of T cells after posttransplantation cyclophosphamide. Turning to this clone: Its antigen is not identified. Other DNA sequences within the sample encode an identical CDR3.

Assay used: immunoSEQ multiplex PCR; TCRdb lists only in-frame clones, some missing. The profile shows about 36,000 clones, around 78% of them singletons. Treatment was busulfan-fludarabine conditioning, a marrow graft, and cyclophosphamide on days +3 and +4. Study-level findings and limits: TRB overlap between skin or GI tissue T cells and blood was limited. Donor CD8+ memory clones often dominated recipient blood repertoires at later times.

The CDR3 sequence is 15 residues long. Trimming removed 0 bases from V and 1 base from J; junction bases left unmatched: 0. Germline CDR1 reads SGDLS; CDR2 reads YYNGEE. The sequencing here drew on CD4+ T cells sorted from blood, taken 1,900 to 2,000 days after a stem cell transplant with posttransplant cyclophosphamide. The V gene is TRBV9, the J gene TRBJ2-7; 11 bases line up with TRBD2. The clonotype originates from a female patient in her 40s who received an allogeneic stem cell transplant from a related donor, was CMV-positive, and had no GVHD. T cells may partly derive from the graft donor. The CDR3 DNA is TGTGCCAGCAGCGTAGGACTAGCGGGATCCTACGAGCAGTACTTC. Translation: CASSVGLAGSYEQYF.